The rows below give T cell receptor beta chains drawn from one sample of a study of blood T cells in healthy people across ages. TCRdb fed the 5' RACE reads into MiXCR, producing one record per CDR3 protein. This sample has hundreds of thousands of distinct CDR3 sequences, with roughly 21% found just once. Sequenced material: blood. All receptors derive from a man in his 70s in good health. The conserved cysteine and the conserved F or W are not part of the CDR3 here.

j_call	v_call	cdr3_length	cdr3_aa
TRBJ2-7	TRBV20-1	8	SASDYEQY
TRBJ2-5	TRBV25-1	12	ASSAPSREEAQY
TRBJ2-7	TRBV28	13	ASSLLSTGVYEQY
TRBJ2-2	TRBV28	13	ASSPGAAGTGELF
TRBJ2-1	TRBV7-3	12	ASSLTAGRNEQF
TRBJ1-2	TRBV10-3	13	AISESDSPNYGYT
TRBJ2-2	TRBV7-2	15	ASSLGGLASNTGELF
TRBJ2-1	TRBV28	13	ASTPDSRSYNEQF
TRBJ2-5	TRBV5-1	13	ASSDHGGDQETQY
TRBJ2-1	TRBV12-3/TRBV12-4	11	ASSLREYNEQF
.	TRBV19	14	ASGPRLAGGTYEQY
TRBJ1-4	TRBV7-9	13	ASSPTGVLNEKLF
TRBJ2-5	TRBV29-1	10	SVVVGQETQY
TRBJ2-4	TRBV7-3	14	ASSLGLAGGGNIQY
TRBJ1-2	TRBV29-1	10	SGVTGGHGYT
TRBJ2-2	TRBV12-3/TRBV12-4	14	ASSTGTELSTGELF